This record concerns one T cell receptor beta chain sequence. Its antigen is currently unknown. A read error may account for a junction end that differs from germline. The CDR3 loop spans 15 amino acids. Germline assignment: CDR1 SGHRS and CDR2 YFSETQ. These data originate in a study of T cells after yellow fever vaccination. Notes on the study in general: Although the secondary response was weaker, it peaked faster, at day 5 versus 15. Among primary-vaccination clones, most reappeared after the booster, at around 97% for CD4 and approximately 90% for CD8.

Generation of TCR cDNA used 5'RACE template switching (which added a universal primer site and UMIs). TCRdb passed the 5' RACE reads through MiXCR, listing each CDR3 protein once. The sample consists of 300,000 to 400,000 distinct CDR3 sequences, 8.7% of them appearing once. V is TRBV5-1 and J is TRBJ2-3; weak D call: TRBD2 (6 bases). The input for sequencing was PBMCs, taken on the day of the first yellow fever vaccination. This clonotype originated in a man younger than 35 who received the YFV17D yellow fever vaccine. The CDR3 is CVSSLAGRTTDTQYF. The DNA for the CDR3 is TGCGTCAGCAGCTTGGCAGGGAGGACGACAGATACGCAGTATTTT.